These 28 T cell receptor beta chains were sequenced from one sample in a study of shared clonotypes between healthy human individuals. The naive CD8 population came from CD45RO-negative cells selected for CCR7, without terminally differentiated effector memory CD45RA+ cells. Assay used: immunoSEQ multiplex PCR; TCRdb lists only in-frame clones, some missing. The sample yields 1.5 million to 2.5 million clones, approximately 94% seen once. What was sequenced was naive CD8+ T cells sorted from blood. These receptors came from a young man in good health.

The chain uses TRBV7-6 and TRBJ2-3; either TRBD1 or TRBD2 may fit D (6 bases each). The CDR3 is 19 residues long. Germline V gene data show CDR1 as SGHVS and CDR2 as FNYEAQ. The V end lost 3 bases, the J end lost 1 base, and 23 bases lay between the germline ends. CDR3 amino acids: CASSFSPLVSGAGTDTQYF. CDR3 coding DNA: TGTGCCAGCAGCTTTTCTCCGTTGGTTTCGGGGGCCGGCACAGATACGCAGTATTTT.

As concerns this clone: The identical CDR3 is also encoded by other nucleotide sequences in the sample. V is TRBV11-2 and J is TRBJ2-5; no firm D call. The CDR3 covers 13 residues. V gave up 3 bases and J gave up 2 bases, with 7 bases separating them. Germline V gene sequence: CDR1 SGHAT, CDR2 FQNNGV. CDR3 DNA sequence: TGTGCCAGCAGCTTTGAAAGTCAAGAGACCCAGTACTTC. It translates to CASSFESQETQYF.

This chain connects TRBV19 to TRBJ2-7; TRBD1 might be the D (5 bases). Trimming removed 1 base at V and 3 bases at J, with 10 bases between. The length of the CDR3 is 14 residues. Germline V CDR1 and CDR2: LNHDA, SQIVND (reference sequence). CDR3 amino acids: CASSIASDSYEQYF. The CDR3 DNA sequence: TGTGCCAGTAGTATAGCCTCCGACAGCTACGAGCAGTACTTC.

V gene TRBV6-1 combines with J gene TRBJ1-1, with a tentative D call TRBD1 (5 bases). Germline lookup yields CDR1 MNHNS and CDR2 SASEGT. The CDR3 is 17 amino acids. V was shortened by 1 base and J by 0 bases, with 15 bases between the two germline ends. The CDR3, as DNA: TGTGCCAGCAGTGAAGAGGGGTTTCGGGGAGTGAACACTGAAGCTTTCTTT. Amino acid sequence: CASSEEGFRGVNTEAFF.

The V call is TRBV11-2, the J call TRBJ2-2, with 12 nucleotides matching TRBD2. The CDR3 totals 16 residues. Germline V lookup: CDR1 SGHAT, CDR2 FQNNGV. The V and J ends lost 5 bases and 7 bases, in that order; junction bases with no gene match: 8. This CDR3 reads CASSPRLAGEVGELFF. In DNA form, the CDR3 reads TGTGCCAGCAGCCCCAGACTAGCGGGAGAAGTCGGGGAGCTGTTTTTT.

V is TRBV5-6 and J is TRBJ2-7; 7 bases align to TRBD2. CDR1 SGHDT and CDR2 YYEEEE come from the germline V gene. This CDR3 spans 14 amino acids. With 3 bases clipped from V and 4 bases from J, the junction kept 7 bases outside the gene matches. For the CDR3, the DNA is TGTGCCAGCAGCTCTTGGACTAGTCCATACGAGCAGTACTTC. This gives the protein CASSSWTSPYEQYF.

This clone was picked up one time. The chain couples TRBV4-3 to TRBJ1-1; D is unclear. The CDR3 loop spans 15 amino acids. V lost 0 bases and J 0 bases, leaving 8 bases between the germline ends. CDR1 is LGHNA and CDR2 is YSLEER in the germline V gene. The CDR3 DNA sequence: TGCGCCAGCAGCCAAGATCGAGAGCTGAACACTGAAGCTTTCTTT. Translation gives CASSQDRELNTEAFF.

About this clone: This sample also contains other DNA sequences that code for the same CDR3. This chain links TRBV5-6 with TRBJ2-1; D is ambiguous. This CDR3 has 14 amino acids. V was clipped by 0 bases and J by 2 bases, with 6 bases between them. The germline V gene has CDR1 SGHDT and CDR2 YYEEEE. The CDR3 here is CASSLGAAYNEQFF. The CDR3 nucleotides read TGTGCCAGCAGCTTGGGGGCAGCCTACAATGAGCAGTTCTTC.

The chain recombines TRBV10-3 with TRBJ2-7, with D perhaps matching TRBD1 (6 bases). From germline, CDR1 is ENHRY and CDR2 SYGVKD. V lost 6 bases and J lost 2, with 14 bases in between. The CDR3 runs 14 residues. As DNA, the CDR3 is TGTGCCATCAGCCACATTGACAGGCCCTACGAGCAGTACTTC. This codes for CAISHIDRPYEQYF.

The gene calls are TRBV27 and TRBJ2-3; D unclear. The CDR3 length is 13 residues. V was trimmed by 0 bases and J by 6 bases, leaving 7 bases between them. Germline V gene data show CDR1 as MNHEY and CDR2 as SMNVEV (reference sequence). CDR3 sequence: CASSLSKADTQYF. CDR3 sequence (DNA): TGTGCCAGCAGTTTATCGAAGGCGGATACGCAGTATTTT.

There are a few counts of this clone. The V call is TRBV5-6, the J call TRBJ2-1, with TRBD1 as a possible D gene (6 bases). Trimming left V 2 bases short and J 9 bases short, with 18 bases between. Germline V gene data show CDR1 as SGHDT and CDR2 as YYEEEE. The CDR3 runs 15 residues. CDR3 DNA sequence: TGTGCCAGCAGCTTTAGACAGGAATACTCATCTGAGCAGTTCTTC. Protein product: CASSFRQEYSSEQFF.

This chain uses TRBV6-5 with TRBJ2-1, with TRBD2 matching 9 bases. V gave up 6 bases and J gave up 7 bases; unmatched junction bases: 7. The CDR3 is made up of 14 amino acids. Germline CDR1 is MNHEY and CDR2 is SVGAGI. CDR3 region: CASRPGLAVNEQFF. Here the CDR3 DNA reads TGTGCCAGCAGACCGGGACTAGCCGTAAATGAGCAGTTCTTC.

This chain uses TRBV5-4 with TRBJ2-7; 11 bases agree with TRBD2. V gave up 2 bases and J gave up 5 bases; unmatched junction bases: 6. Germline assignment: CDR1 SGHNT and CDR2 YYREEE (reference sequence). There are 15 residues in the CDR3. CDR3 residues: CASSFGLAGLDEQYF. The CDR3 DNA is TGTGCCAGCAGCTTCGGACTAGCGGGTTTGGACGAGCAGTACTTC.

About this clone: The same CDR3 can be traced to other DNA sequences in this sample. The V and J genes are TRBV29-1 and TRBJ1-1; no firm D call. Germline CDR1 SQVTM, CDR2 ANQGSEA. The CDR3 is 10 amino acids. The germline V and J ends were trimmed by 6 bases and 1 base, with 3 bases remaining between them. As DNA, the CDR3 is TGCAGCGTGGAGAACACTGAAGCTTTCTTT. Protein: CSVENTEAFF.

The chain is built from TRBV7-9 and TRBJ1-2; D gene uncertain. The germline V gene encodes CDR1 SEHNR and CDR2 FQNEAQ (reference sequence). This CDR3 contains 14 residues. Trimming pared 1 base from V and 6 bases from J, leaving 12 bases between. The CDR3 DNA reads as TGTGCCAGCAGCTTAGTCGGCAGCTCTGATGGCTACACCTTC. The encoded protein is CASSLVGSSDGYTF. Based on the CDR3 plus reference TRBV7-9 and TRBJ1-2, the full variable domain is DTGVSQNPRHKITKRGQNVTFRCDPISEHNRLYWYRQTLGQGPEFLTYFQNEAQLEKSRLLSDRFSAERPKGSFSTLEIQRTEQGDSAMYLCASSLVGSSDGYTFGSGTRLTVV.

This chain connects TRBV19 to TRBJ2-7; 8 bases fit TRBD2. This CDR3 has 12 residues. V was pared by 3 bases and J by 6 bases, with 1 base of the junction left unmatched. CDR1 and CDR2 from the germline V gene are LNHDA and SQIVND (reference sequence). The CDR3 DNA sequence: TGTGCCAGTAGTATCAGCGGGGGCGAGCAGTACTTC. Translating gives CASSISGGEQYF.

The chain employs TRBV7-8 and TRBJ2-7, with 7 bases aligning to TRBD1. J was trimmed by 5 bases and V by 4 bases; bases with no gene match: 5. Germline CDR1 is SGHVS and CDR2 is FQNEAQ. The CDR3 spans 13 residues. CDR3 bases: TGTGCCAGCAGCTCAACACAGGGGAACGAGCAGTACTTC. It codes for CASSSTQGNEQYF.

This clone showed up just once. The J gene is TRBJ1-1, the V gene TRBV6-5; D not resolved. V was trimmed by 2 bases and J by 0 bases, leaving 10 bases between them. CDR3 length: 15 amino acids. Germline-derived CDR1 and CDR2 are MNHEY and SVGAGI. The CDR3 region has the DNA TGTGCCAGCAGTTACGAGACGGGGATGAACACTGAAGCTTTCTTT. Protein product: CASSYETGMNTEAFF.

The V gene is TRBV30, the J gene TRBJ1-1; D gene unclear. The germline V gene has CDR1 GTSNPN and CDR2 SVGIG (reference sequence). Trimming stripped 1 base from V and 1 base from J, with 10 bases between. This CDR3 has 14 residues. CDR3 in amino acids: CAWSEVRKNTEAFF. The CDR3 nucleotides are TGTGCCTGGAGTGAGGTCAGGAAGAACACTGAAGCTTTCTTT.

The chain carries TRBV19 and TRBJ2-1, with TRBD2 matching over 12 bases. The V gene's germline CDR1 is LNHDA and CDR2 SQIVND (reference sequence). The CDR3 has 16 amino acids. V was clipped by 3 bases and J by 4 bases; unmatched bases: 4. CDR3 sequence (DNA): TGTGCCAGTAGTATTCGGACTAGCGGGAATTACAATGAGCAGTTCTTC. Residues: CASSIRTSGNYNEQFF.

The chain carries TRBV4-3 and TRBJ2-5; no clear D. Germline V CDR1 and CDR2: LGHNA, YSLEER. CDR3 length: 15 amino acids. V was cut by 0 bases and J by 5 bases, with 13 bases left in between. CDR3 nucleotide sequence: TGCGCCAGCAGCCAAGATGAGGACGGGCGGGAGACCCAGTACTTC. It specifies CASSQDEDGRETQYF.

This chain uses TRBV19 with TRBJ1-4; 8 bases are shared with TRBD1. The CDR3 sequence is 14 residues long. Germline V gene data show CDR1 as LNHDA and CDR2 as SQIVND (reference sequence). V was pared by 6 bases and J by 2 bases, with 2 bases of the junction left unmatched. The CDR3 protein is CASSWTGTNEKLFF. The CDR3 nucleotides are TGTGCCAGTAGCTGGACAGGGACTAATGAAAAACTGTTTTTT.

The chain carries TRBV27 and TRBJ2-2; no reliable D call. Germline assignment: CDR1 MNHEY and CDR2 SMNVEV (reference sequence). Trimming removed 1 base from V and 6 bases from J, with 15 bases in between. The CDR3 has 16 residues. The CDR3 region is CASSLFAQSVPGELFF. The CDR3 region has the DNA TGTGCCAGCAGTTTATTTGCACAGTCCGTACCCGGGGAGCTGTTTTTT.

As to this clone: Other DNA sequences from this sample encode an identical CDR3 as well. This chain connects TRBV9 to TRBJ2-7, with 9 bases aligning to TRBD2. Unmatched junction bases numbered 5, after V lost 4 bases and J lost 3 bases. The CDR3 totals 14 residues. Germline loops: CDR1 SGDLS, CDR2 YYNGEE. This CDR3 reads CASSTGLAGYEQYF. The CDR3, as DNA: TGTGCCAGCAGCACGGGACTAGCCGGCTACGAGCAGTACTTC.

This chain links TRBV6-1 with TRBJ2-7, with TRBD2 matching 7 bases. Trimming cost V 1 base and J 1 base; bases outside gene matches: 4. There are 15 residues in the CDR3. The germline CDR1 and CDR2 sequences are MNHNS and SASEGT. The CDR3 protein is CASSEEASGSYEQYF. CDR3 DNA: TGTGCCAGCAGTGAAGAGGCTAGCGGATCCTACGAGCAGTACTTC.

The DNA of the CDR3 is TGTGCCAGCAGTTTAGTGCCAGCCTACGAGCAGTACTTC. This encodes CASSLVPAYEQYF. V and J are TRBV28 and TRBJ2-7; D ambiguous. The CDR3 loop spans 13 amino acids. The germline V gene encodes CDR1 MDHEN and CDR2 SYDVKM. The V end lost 2 bases, the J end lost 2 bases, and 7 bases lay between the germline ends. The variable domain in full, completed from reference TRBV28 and TRBJ2-7, reads DVKVTQSSRYLVKRTGEKVFLECVQDMDHENMFWYRQDPGLGLRLIYFSYDVKMKEKGDIPEGYSVSREKKERFSLILESASTNQTSMYLCASSLVPAYEQYFGPGTRLTVT.

Here the CDR3 reads CASRVTGGQIYEQYF. CDR3 bases: TGTGCCAGCAGGGTTACAGGGGGCCAAATTTACGAGCAGTACTTC. J is TRBJ2-7 and V is TRBV6-5, with 9 bases lining up with TRBD1. The CDR3 has 15 residues. Trimming removed 6 bases from V and 4 bases from J; junction bases left unmatched: 10. The germline V gene has CDR1 MNHEY and CDR2 SVGAGI.

V is TRBV7-6 and J is TRBJ2-1; 10 nucleotides align to TRBD1. Losses at the gene ends were 3 bases for V and 6 bases for J; bases not matched to a gene: 11. Germline V lookup: CDR1 SGHVS, CDR2 FNYEAQ. This CDR3 is built from 17 residues. The CDR3 DNA reads TGTGCCAGCAGCTTGGCAAGTGGGACAGGGGTGGGCAATGAGCAGTTCTTC. Translating it yields CASSLASGTGVGNEQFF.